This T cell receptor delta chain was observed in a study of γδ T cells in repeated Plasmodium falciparum infection. Sequencing covered both gamma and delta TCR chains per sample. TCRdb re-called clones from the multiplex PCR reads via CATT. The sample has around 57,000 delta-chain clones, about 1.5% seen once. This clone appeared a few times. Antigen unknown. One base separates it from a far larger clone, so it is likely a read error. Other DNA sequences from this sample encode an identical CDR3 as well. Vgamma9/Vdelta2+ and Vdelta2-negative gammadelta T cells were flow-sorted from PBMC for bulk sequencing. Findings and caveats of the study: Over time and infection, Vgamma9/Vdelta2+ repertoires remained highly stable and polyclonal.

This CDR3 region has 21 residues. V lost 5 bases to trimming and J lost 1 base; unmatched junction nucleotides: 13. Germline CDR1 and CDR2: GEAIGNYY and EKD. This chain connects TRDV2 to TRDJ3; 13 bases fit TRDD3. The origin of this receptor is a pool of human donors (malaria-infected and uninfected, not separated). Sequenced material: gamma-delta T cells from blood. The CDR3 loop is CACAATGGYARSSWDTRQMFF. CDR3 bases: TGTGCCTGTGCCGCCACTGGGGGATACGCTCGGAGTTCCTGGGACACCCGACAGATGTTTTTC.